This T cell receptor (beta chain) was observed in a study of vaccination and CD4 T cells after COVID-19. At the level of the study: Overlapping spike peptides of SARS-CoV-2, HCoV-NL63, HCoV-OC43 and HCoV-229E stimulated the cells.

Turning to this clonotype: Its antigen is undetermined.

The CDR3 loop spans 15 amino acids. V shed 2 bases, J shed 6 bases, and the junction held 2 bases outside the gene matches. Germline V CDR1 and CDR2: MNHEY, SMNVEV (reference sequence). Once obtained from cultured CD4+ T cells, the DNA was sequenced using the Oncomine TCR Beta short-read assay. TCRdb independently ran MiXCR on the PCR reads; one entry per CDR3 protein. Of under 25,000 distinct CDR3 sequences in the sample, around 40% were seen once. The treatment here: roughly 11-day PBMC culture with coronavirus spike peptide pools or control peptides (ViraFEST assay). Expansion of antigen-specific T cells with peptide pools by ViraFEST preceded sequencing of TCRs. Half the growth medium was swapped for new IL-2 medium on days 3 and 7. Negative selection recovered the CD4+ T cells once they had spent about nine days in culture.

This chain uses TRBV27 with TRBJ2-2; the match to TRBD2 covers 11 bases. The sample consisted of CD4+ T cells from blood, cultured in vitro, taken after SARS-CoV-2 vaccination. This sequence originates from a human donor who had recovered from COVID-19. Written as DNA, the CDR3 is TGTGCCAGCAGTTTACTAGCGGGAGGTGCCGGGGAGCTGTTTTTT. It yields the protein CASSLLAGGAGELFF.